A single sample is the source of the 14 T cell receptor beta chains below, sequenced in a study of T cell responses to AZD1222 COVID-19 vaccine (dated by TCRdb to the early 2020s). Library preparation was by the immunoSEQ multiplex PCR assay. Not all clones reach the TCRdb copy of this immuneACCESS table, which keeps in-frame sequences only. Checked studies attribute under half of the gap to unresolved V genes and leave the rest unexplained. Here the sample has 140,000 to 150,000 clones; around 88% occur a single time. The biggest ten clones account for over 12% of the sample. Reading the label with the study, this specimen's time point is: baseline before first vaccination. Sequenced here: peripheral blood, sampled on day 0 of AZD1222 vaccination. The receptors derive from an adult in good health.

J is TRBJ2-7 and V is TRBV2, with unresolved D. Trimming removed 1 base at V and 0 bases at J, with 7 bases between. CDR3 length equals 14 residues. Germline V gene data show CDR1 as SNHLY and CDR2 as FYNNEI. The DNA of the CDR3 is TGTGCCAGCAGTGAAGGGTTACACTCCTACGAGCAGTACTTC. This gives the protein CASSEGLHSYEQYF. Using reference TRBV2 and TRBJ2-7 for the parts outside the CDR3, the full variable domain is EPEVTQTPSHQVTQMGQEVILRCVPISNHLYFYWYRQILGQKVEFLVSFYNNEISEKSEIFDDQFSVERPDGSNFTLKIRSTKLEDSAMYFCASSEGLHSYEQYFGPGTRLTVT.

The chain combines TRBV6-2 or TRBV6-3 with TRBJ1-4; D is perhaps TRBD1 (5 bases). CDR3 length: 12 amino acids. Per the germline V gene, CDR1 is MNHEY and CDR2 is SVGEGT. The V end lost 5 bases, the J end lost 8 bases, and 9 bases lay between the germline ends. CDR3 coding DNA: TGTGCCAGCAGTGCCGGGACGGAAAAACTGTTTTTT. This translates into CASSAGTEKLFF.

The chain combines TRBV27 with TRBJ1-2; 11 bases match TRBD1. Looked up from germline, CDR1 is MNHEY and CDR2 is SMNVEV (reference sequence). The CDR3 contains 14 residues. V gave up 4 bases and J gave up 3 bases; unmatched junction bases: 1. CDR3 protein: CASSSGQGDYGYTF. The CDR3, as DNA: TGTGCCAGCAGTTCGGGACAGGGGGACTATGGCTACACCTTC.

This chain connects TRBV19 to TRBJ1-5; no clear D. V lost 7 bases and J 0 bases, leaving 16 bases between the germline ends. CDR3 length: 16 residues. Germline V gene sequence: CDR1 LNHDA, CDR2 SQIVND (reference sequence). CDR3 sequence reads: CASTGIAALSNQPQHF. DNA for the CDR3: TGTGCCAGTACGGGCATCGCGGCCCTTAGCAATCAGCCCCAGCATTTT. Full variable domain (outside the CDR3, taken from reference TRBV19 and TRBJ1-5): DGGITQSPKYLFRKEGQNVTLSCEQNLNHDAMYWYRQDPGQGLRLIYYSQIVNDFQKGDIAEGYSVSREKKESFPLTVTSAQKNPTAFYLCASTGIAALSNQPQHFGDGTRLSIL.

The chain carries TRBV3-1 (or the pseudogene TRBV3-2) and TRBJ1-2, with 9 bases lining up with TRBD1. J gave up 1 base and V 1 base, and 4 bases lay outside the gene matches. This CDR3 has 16 residues. The germline gives CDR1 LGHDT, CDR2 YNNKEL (reference sequence). CDR3 coding DNA: TGTGCCAGCAGCCAAGGGACAGGGGCCTTTAACTATGGCTACACCTTC. Translating it yields CASSQGTGAFNYGYTF.

CDR3 DNA: TGTGCCAGTGGGGACAGGGTGGATTCACCCCTCCACTTT. This sequence encodes CASGDRVDSPLHF. The V call is TRBV19, the J call TRBJ1-6; 9 nucleotides align to TRBD1. J gave up 8 bases and V 8 bases, and 4 bases lay outside the gene matches. The germline V gene encodes CDR1 LNHDA and CDR2 SQIVND (reference sequence). The CDR3 is 13 amino acids.

Notes on this clone: In the same sample, other DNA sequences code for this CDR3. The rearrangement joins TRBV18 to TRBJ1-1; TRBD1 agrees at 9 bases. Germline V lookup: CDR1 KGHSH, CDR2 LQKENI. Unmatched junction bases numbered 8, after V lost 6 bases and J lost 0 bases. This CDR3 is 16 amino acids long. CDR3 in amino acids: CASSPGTGNMNTEAFF. CDR3 sequence (DNA): TGTGCCAGCTCCCCCGGGACAGGGAACATGAACACTGAAGCTTTCTTT. The full variable domain, its missing parts supplied by reference TRBV18 and TRBJ1-1, is NAGVMQNPRHLVRRRGQEARLRCSPMKGHSHVYWYRQLPEEGLKFMVYLQKENIIDESGMPKERFSAEFPKEGPSILRIQQVVRGDSAAYFCASSPGTGNMNTEAFFGQGTRLTVV.

The chain employs TRBV18 and TRBJ1-6; 7 bases align to TRBD1. CDR3 length equals 14 residues. Germline V CDR1 and CDR2: KGHSH, LQKENI. The junction had 6 bases not matched to a gene; V was cut back by 6 bases and J by 7 bases. The chain's CDR3 is CASSRDSENSPLHF. CDR3 DNA: TGTGCCAGCTCCCGGGACAGTGAAAATTCACCCCTCCACTTT.

The V gene is TRBV19, the J gene TRBJ1-2, with 7 bases that match TRBD1. CDR3 length: 15 residues. After removal of 5 bases from V and 2 bases from J, the junction contained 8 bases not matched to a gene. Germline V gene lookup returns CDR1 LNHDA and CDR2 SQIVND (reference sequence). The CDR3 sequence is CASSPTGTANYGYTF. CDR3 nucleotide sequence: TGTGCCAGTAGTCCAACCGGGACAGCCAACTATGGCTACACCTTC.

This chain uses TRBV4-2 with TRBJ1-2; 7 nucleotides match TRBD1. This CDR3 has 17 residues. J gave up 4 bases and V 0 bases, and 11 bases lay outside the gene matches. The germline CDR1 and CDR2 sequences are LGHNA and YNFKEQ. The CDR3 DNA reads as TGTGCCAGCAGCCAAGATATGACCCCCAGGGGGGGCTATGGCTACACCTTC. It translates to CASSQDMTPRGGYGYTF.

This chain's CDR3 is CASSHSRGSYNEQFF. CDR3 DNA sequence: TGTGCCAGCAGCCACTCGAGGGGCTCCTACAATGAGCAGTTCTTC. The rearrangement joins TRBV3-1 (or the pseudogene TRBV3-2) to TRBJ2-1; the D call may be TRBD1 or TRBD2 (5 bases each). V lost 3 bases and J 0 bases, leaving 9 bases between the germline ends. The CDR3 has 15 residues. Per the germline V gene, CDR1 is LGHDT and CDR2 is YNNKEL (reference sequence).

This chain's CDR3 is CASSESHRGVTEAFF. DNA of the CDR3: TGTGCCAGCAGTGAATCCCACAGGGGAGTCACTGAAGCTTTCTTT. This chain links TRBV25-1 with TRBJ1-1, with 7 bases identical to TRBD1. V lost 1 base and J lost 4; bases outside the gene matches: 6. This CDR3 comprises 15 residues. CDR1 and CDR2 from the germline V gene are MGHDK and SYGVNS. Using reference TRBV25-1 and TRBJ1-1 for the parts outside the CDR3, the full variable domain is EADIYQTPRYLVIGTGKKITLECSQTMGHDKMYWYQQDPGMELHLIHYSYGVNSTEKGDLSSESTVSRIRTEHFPLTLESARPSHTSQYLCASSESHRGVTEAFFGQGTRLTVV.

The V gene is TRBV5-6, the J gene TRBJ2-2, with D hard to call. The CDR3 has 16 residues. Germline CDR1 reads SGHDT; CDR2 reads YYEEEE. With 0 bases removed from V and 1 base from J, the gap between germline ends came to 10 bases. The CDR3 protein is CASSLGQIGNTGELFF. The CDR3 coding sequence is TGTGCCAGCAGCTTGGGGCAGATTGGGAACACCGGGGAGCTGTTTTTT.

With respect to this clone: It is unclear where the CDR3 begins or ends on the DNA, so no DNA is shown, and the CDR3 is as TCRdb lists it. The chain links TRBV5-1 to TRBJ1-2; the table's TRBD1 call for D was not verified on the DNA. The CDR3 spans 19 residues, counting both ends. Germline values: CDR1 SGHRS, CDR2 YFSETQ. The CDR3 spells CASSSFSGQGAILTYGYTF.